A selection of T cell receptor beta chains follows, all from one sample in a study of neurological immune-mediated disorders. Using its own MiXCR run on the 5' RACE reads, TCRdb lists one record per CDR3 protein. This sample has around 10,000 distinct CDR3 sequences, with over 20% found just once. Input material: CD8+ T cells from blood. The receptors were gathered from a woman aged 55-69 years with HTLV-1-associated myelopathy (HAM/TSP). The CDR3 runs from the conserved cysteine through the conserved F or W. The D gene is left open where the match is weak. A row's size may be missing; if present it is once, few, many or a size class.

J: TRBJ2-3; D: TRBD2; V: TRBV4-3; size: .; DNA: TGCGCCAGCAGCCAAGACCCTAGCGGGGGGGTTAGGGCAGATACGCAGTATTTT; CDR3: CASSQDPSGGVRADTQYF
J: TRBJ2-2; D: .; V: TRBV20-1; size: medium-sized; DNA: TGCAGTGCTCGTAGTATTGTCACCGGGGAGCTGTTTTTT; CDR3: CSARSIVTGELFF
J: TRBJ2-3; D: .; V: TRBV27; size: many; DNA: TGTGCCAGCAGTTTGAGCGACTCCGCAGATACGCAGTATTTT; CDR3: CASSLSDSADTQYF
J: TRBJ1-1; D: .; V: TRBV7-9; size: many; DNA: TGTGCCAGCATTCTCGGCTCCGGGAACACTGAAGCTTTCTTT; CDR3: CASILGSGNTEAFF
J: TRBJ2-1; D: .; V: TRBV5-1; size: many; DNA: TGCGCCAGCAGCTTGGCGTTTGGAGGGGGGGGCTCCTACAATGAGCAGTTCTTC; CDR3: CASSLAFGGGGSYNEQFF
J: TRBJ2-1; D: .; V: TRBV12-3/TRBV12-4; size: many; DNA: TGTGCCAGCAGCATGCTATACAATGAGCAGTTCTTC; CDR3: CASSMLYNEQFF
J: TRBJ2-6; D: .; V: TRBV10-3; size: many; DNA: TGTGCCATCAGTGAGGTCTCAGGGAGGGCCAACGTCCTGACTTTC; CDR3: CAISEVSGRANVLTF
J: TRBJ2-7; D: TRBD1; V: TRBV4-1; size: many; DNA: TGCGCCAGCAGGGACCACAGGGGGTCCGAGCAGTACTTC; CDR3: CASRDHRGSEQYF
J: TRBJ2-1; D: TRBD2; V: TRBV7-8; size: many; DNA: TGTGCCAGCAGCTACTATAGACTAGCGGGATACAATGAGCAGTTCTTC; CDR3: CASSYYRLAGYNEQFF
J: TRBJ2-5; D: TRBD2; V: TRBV7-9; size: many; DNA: TGTGCCAGCAGCTTACGCGGGGGGGCCCAAGAGACCCAGTACTTC; CDR3: CASSLRGGAQETQYF
J: TRBJ2-3; D: .; V: TRBV21-1; size: .; DNA: TGTGCCAGCAGCAAAGGTGGTTTGCGGGGGGCCACAGATACGCAGTATTTT; CDR3: CASSKGGLRGATDTQYF
J: TRBJ1-2; D: .; V: TRBV25-1; size: many; DNA: TGTGCCAGCAGTGGGACGGGCTATGGCTACACCTTC; CDR3: CASSGTGYGYTF
J: TRBJ2-1; D: .; V: TRBV5-1; size: many; DNA: TGCGCCAGCAGCTTCCATAGCGATGAGCAGTTCTTC; CDR3: CASSFHSDEQFF
J: TRBJ2-1; D: TRBD2; V: TRBV20-1; size: many; DNA: TGCAGTGCTAGCGGGGGGGCCCGGGAGCAGTTCTTC; CDR3: CSASGGAREQFF
J: TRBJ2-5; D: TRBD2; V: TRBV4-1; size: .; DNA: TGCGCCAGCAGCTCGCTAGCGGGAGAAGAGACCCAGTACTTC; CDR3: CASSSLAGEETQYF
J: TRBJ2-5; D: TRBD1; V: TRBV7-9; size: many; DNA: TGTGCCAGCAGCTCAAAGACAGGGCGGGCGGAGACCCAGTACTTC; CDR3: CASSSKTGRAETQYF
J: TRBJ2-5; D: .; V: TRBV5-1; size: many; DNA: TGCGCCAGCAGCTTAACTAGCTACGAGACCCAGTACTTC; CDR3: CASSLTSYETQYF
J: TRBJ2-1; D: .; V: TRBV6-5; size: once; DNA: TGTGCCAGCAGCGCAGGGTCCAACTACAATGAGCAGTTCTTC; CDR3: CASSAGSNYNEQFF
J: TRBJ2-7; D: TRBD1; V: TRBV20-1; size: few; DNA: TGCAGTGCTAGAAAAAGACACCGGGACAGTACCCTCTACGAGCAGTACTTC; CDR3: CSARKRHRDSTLYEQYF
J: TRBJ2-1; D: .; V: TRBV29-1; size: many; DNA: TGCAGCGTTGGGCCGACCGGCTCCTACAATGAGCAGTTCTTC; CDR3: CSVGPTGSYNEQFF
J: TRBJ1-2; D: TRBD1; V: TRBV7-9; size: many; DNA: TGTGCCAGCAGCTCCCTGAGGACAGGGCCTGGCTATGGCTACACCTTC; CDR3: CASSSLRTGPGYGYTF
J: TRBJ1-2; D: TRBD1; V: TRBV14; size: medium-sized; DNA: TGTGCCAGCAGCCAGGGACAGGGGATCTATGGCTACACCTTC; CDR3: CASSQGQGIYGYTF
J: TRBJ1-1; D: TRBD1; V: TRBV5-1; size: many; DNA: TGCGCCAGCAGCCAGACAGGGGACACTGAAGCTTTCTTT; CDR3: CASSQTGDTEAFF
J: TRBJ2-7; D: .; V: TRBV20-1; size: many; DNA: TGCAGTGCTAGCCCACAGGGATTGGAGCAGTACTTC; CDR3: CSASPQGLEQYF
J: TRBJ2-1; D: TRBD1; V: TRBV7-9; size: many; DNA: TGTGCCAGCAGCCCCATTACAGGGGACAATGAGCAGTTCTTC; CDR3: CASSPITGDNEQFF
J: TRBJ1-1; D: TRBD1; V: TRBV14; size: many; DNA: TGTGCCAGCAGCCTTGACAGGGAACTCTCTGAAGCTTTCTTT; CDR3: CASSLDRELSEAFF
J: TRBJ1-2; D: .; V: TRBV7-2; size: .; DNA: .; CDR3: CASSFYICSARGLLRGIYGYTF
J: TRBJ2-1; D: TRBD2; V: TRBV5-1; size: .; DNA: TGCGCCAGCAGCCTGCGGGGGGGCGGCCACAATGAGCAGTTCTTC; CDR3: CASSLRGGGHNEQFF
J: TRBJ2-7; D: .; V: TRBV11-2; size: many; DNA: TGTGCCAGCAGCTTAGTACCCATCGAGCAGTACTTC; CDR3: CASSLVPIEQYF
J: TRBJ2-1; D: .; V: TRBV7-3; size: once; DNA: TGTGCCAGCAGCCCGGACAGCAGTGAGCAGTTCTTC; CDR3: CASSPDSSEQFF
J: TRBJ2-7; D: TRBD1; V: TRBV6-5; size: .; DNA: TGTGCCAGCAGAATGGGACAGGCGTCAAACTACGAGCAGTACTTC; CDR3: CASRMGQASNYEQYF
J: TRBJ2-2; D: TRBD1; V: TRBV5-1; size: many; DNA: TGCGCCAGCACCACCTCACAGGGGGCTCTGAACACCGGGGAGCTGTTTTTT; CDR3: CASTTSQGALNTGELFF
J: TRBJ2-2; D: .; V: TRBV2; size: many; DNA: TGTGCCAGCAGTGTTGGTAGGAACACCGGGGAGCTGTTTTTT; CDR3: CASSVGRNTGELFF
J: TRBJ2-1; D: .; V: TRBV4-2; size: many; DNA: TGTGCCAGCAGCCTCGCCCCGTCAAATGAGCAGTTCTTC; CDR3: CASSLAPSNEQFF
J: TRBJ2-7; D: TRBD1; V: TRBV9; size: .; DNA: TGTGCCAGCAGCCCCAGGACAGGGGTCCGGCTCTTTGGCTACACCTACGAGCAGTACTTC; CDR3: CASSPRTGVRLFGYTYEQYF
J: TRBJ2-5; D: .; V: TRBV4-1; size: medium-sized; DNA: TGCGCCAGCAGCCCATCGACAGGGAGGGAGACCCAGTACTTC; CDR3: CASSPSTGRETQYF
J: TRBJ2-7; D: .; V: TRBV20-1; size: .; DNA: TGCAGTGCCCCGTTGGGACCGTCTGCCCGCTCCTACGAGCAGTACTTC; CDR3: CSAPLGPSARSYEQYF
J: TRBJ2-7; D: TRBD2; V: TRBV5-1; size: many; DNA: TGCGCCAGCAGAGATGGACTAGCGGGGGGCCCGTACACCTACGAGCAGTACTTC; CDR3: CASRDGLAGGPYTYEQYF
J: TRBJ2-5; D: TRBD2; V: TRBV6-1; size: many; DNA: TGTGCCAGCAGTCTAGCGGGGGCCCAAGAGACCCAGTACTTC; CDR3: CASSLAGAQETQYF
J: TRBJ2-7; D: .; V: TRBV9; size: many; DNA: TGTGCCAGCAGCGTAGGGGGACAAGGGTCTTGGGAGCAGTACTTC; CDR3: CASSVGGQGSWEQYF